A single TCR beta chain is shown here with its context. The germline CDR1 and CDR2 sequences are MNHEY and SMNVEV (reference sequence). Trimming at V came to 2 bases and at J to 5 bases, leaving 8 bases not matched to a gene. The CDR3 runs 16 residues. This entry is derived from a study of shared clonotypes between healthy human individuals. Naive-designated CD8 cells lacked CD45RO, were positively enriched for CCR7, and omitted terminally differentiated effector memory CD45RA+ cells. Donors were Caucasian adults residing in Nashville, Tennessee, USA. The assay was run at deep level. Per the original data handling: Filtering differed, since immunoSEQ gave only junction sequences and no quality scores. Repertoires were generated with immunoSEQ multiplex PCR, while TCRdb's copy carries only in-frame clones and drops some. The V and J calls and clone size are taken from that table; D and trimming were inferred from the DNA. This sample has about 2.1 million clones, with 93% found just once.

This TCR was sampled from a man aged 18 to 30 in good health. Some clones in this sample may be carry-over from other donors' samples. V is TRBV27 and J is TRBJ2-3, with TRBD2 identical over 9 bases. Sequencing was performed on naive CD8+ T cells from PBMCs. The CDR3, as DNA: TGTGCCAGCAGTTTAGGGGCGGGAGGGCCGGAAGATACGCAGTATTTT. Translation gives CASSLGAGGPEDTQYF.